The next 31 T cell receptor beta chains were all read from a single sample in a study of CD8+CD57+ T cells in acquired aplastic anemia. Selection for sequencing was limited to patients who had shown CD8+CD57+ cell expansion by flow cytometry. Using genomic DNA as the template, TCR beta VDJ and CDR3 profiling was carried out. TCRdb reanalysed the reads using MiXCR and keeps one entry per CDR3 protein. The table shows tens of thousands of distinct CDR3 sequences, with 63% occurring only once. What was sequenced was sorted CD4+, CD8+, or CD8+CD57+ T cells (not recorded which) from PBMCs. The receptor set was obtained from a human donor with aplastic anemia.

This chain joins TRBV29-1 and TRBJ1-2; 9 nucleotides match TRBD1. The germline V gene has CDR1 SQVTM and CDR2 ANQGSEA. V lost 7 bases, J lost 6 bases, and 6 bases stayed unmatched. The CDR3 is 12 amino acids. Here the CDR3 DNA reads TGCAGCGACCGGGACAGGGTAAATGGCTACACCTTC. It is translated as CSDRDRVNGYTF.

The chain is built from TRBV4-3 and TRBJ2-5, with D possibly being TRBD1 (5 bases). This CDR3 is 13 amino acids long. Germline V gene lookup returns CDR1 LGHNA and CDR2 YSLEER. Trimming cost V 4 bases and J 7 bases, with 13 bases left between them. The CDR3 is CASSPDNVATQYF. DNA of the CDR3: TGCGCCAGCAGCCCGGACAACGTAGCGACCCAGTACTTC.

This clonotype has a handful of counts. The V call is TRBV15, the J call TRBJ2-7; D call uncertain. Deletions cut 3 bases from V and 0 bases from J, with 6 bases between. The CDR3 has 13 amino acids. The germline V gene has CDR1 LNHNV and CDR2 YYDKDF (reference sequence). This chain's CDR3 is CATSRGSSYEQYF. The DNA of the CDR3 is TGTGCCACCAGCAGGGGGTCCTCCTACGAGCAGTACTTC.

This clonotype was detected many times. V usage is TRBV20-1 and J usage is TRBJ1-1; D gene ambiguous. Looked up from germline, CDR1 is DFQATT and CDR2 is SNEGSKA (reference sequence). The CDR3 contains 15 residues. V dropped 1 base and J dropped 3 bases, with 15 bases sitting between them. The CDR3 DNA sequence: TGCAGTGCTAGAGGGGTATGGGGTGGCGACACTGAAGCTTTCTTT. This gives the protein CSARGVWGGDTEAFF.

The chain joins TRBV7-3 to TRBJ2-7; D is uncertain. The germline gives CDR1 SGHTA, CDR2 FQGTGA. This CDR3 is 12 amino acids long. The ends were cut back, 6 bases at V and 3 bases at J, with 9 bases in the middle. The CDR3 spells CASRKENYEQYF. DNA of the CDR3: TGTGCCAGCAGGAAGGAAAACTACGAGCAGTACTTC.

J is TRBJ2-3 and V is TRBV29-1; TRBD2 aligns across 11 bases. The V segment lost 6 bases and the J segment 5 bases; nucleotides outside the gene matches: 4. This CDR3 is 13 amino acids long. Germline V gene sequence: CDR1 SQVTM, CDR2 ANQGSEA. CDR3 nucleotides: TGCAGCGTGGGGACTAGCGGAATAGATACGCAGTATTTT. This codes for CSVGTSGIDTQYF.

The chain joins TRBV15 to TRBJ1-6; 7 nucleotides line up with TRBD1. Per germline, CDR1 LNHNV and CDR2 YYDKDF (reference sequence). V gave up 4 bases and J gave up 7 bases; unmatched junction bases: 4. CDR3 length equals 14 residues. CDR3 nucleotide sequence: TGTGCCACCAGCACCCTGGACAGGAATTCACCCCTCCACTTT. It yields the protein CATSTLDRNSPLHF.

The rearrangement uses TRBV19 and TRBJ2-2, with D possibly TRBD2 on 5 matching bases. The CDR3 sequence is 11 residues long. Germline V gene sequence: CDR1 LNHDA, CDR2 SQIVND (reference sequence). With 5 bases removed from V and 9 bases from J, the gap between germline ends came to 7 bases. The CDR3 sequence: CASSPGRELFF. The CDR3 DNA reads TGTGCCAGTAGTCCGGGAAGGGAGCTGTTTTTT.

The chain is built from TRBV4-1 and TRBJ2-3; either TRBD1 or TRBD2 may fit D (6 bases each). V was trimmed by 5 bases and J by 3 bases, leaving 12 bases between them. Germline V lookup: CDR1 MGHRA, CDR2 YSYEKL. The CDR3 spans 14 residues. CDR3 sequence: CASSYRGPTDTQYF. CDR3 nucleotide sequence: TGCGCCAGCAGCTACCGGGGGCCAACAGATACGCAGTATTTT.

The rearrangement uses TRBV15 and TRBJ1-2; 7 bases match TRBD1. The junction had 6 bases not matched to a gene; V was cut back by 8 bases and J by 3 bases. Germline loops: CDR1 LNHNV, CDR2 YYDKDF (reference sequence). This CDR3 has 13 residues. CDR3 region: CATGLGQDYGYTF. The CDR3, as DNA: TGTGCCACCGGCCTCGGACAGGACTATGGCTACACCTTC.

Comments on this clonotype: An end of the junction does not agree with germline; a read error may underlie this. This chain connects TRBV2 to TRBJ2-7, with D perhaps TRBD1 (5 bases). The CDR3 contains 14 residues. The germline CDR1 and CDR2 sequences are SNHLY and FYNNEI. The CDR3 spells CASSKGEGSSEQYF. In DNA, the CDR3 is TGTGCCAGCTCAAAAGGGGAAGGGTCCTCCGAGCAGTACTTC.

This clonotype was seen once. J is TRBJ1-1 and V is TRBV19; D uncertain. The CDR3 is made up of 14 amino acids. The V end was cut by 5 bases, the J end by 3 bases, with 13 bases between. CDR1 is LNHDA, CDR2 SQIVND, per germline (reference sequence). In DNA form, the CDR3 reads TGTGCCAGTAGTCTTGGTGGGGATTACACTGAAGCTTTCTTT. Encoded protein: CASSLGGDYTEAFF. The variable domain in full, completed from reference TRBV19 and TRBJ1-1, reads DGGITQSPKYLFRKEGQNVTLSCEQNLNHDAMYWYRQDPGQGLRLIYYSQIVNDFQKGDIAEGYSVSREKKESFPLTVTSAQKNPTAFYLCASSLGGDYTEAFFGQGTRLTVV.

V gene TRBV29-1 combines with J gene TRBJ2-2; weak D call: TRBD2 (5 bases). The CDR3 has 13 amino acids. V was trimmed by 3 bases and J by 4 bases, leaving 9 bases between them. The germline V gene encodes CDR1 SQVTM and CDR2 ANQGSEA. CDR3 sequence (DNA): TGCAGCGTTGATTATGGGAGCACCGGGGAGCTGTTTTTT. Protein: CSVDYGSTGELFF.

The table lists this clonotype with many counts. CDR3 amino acids: CASSVSSSGAYEQYF. DNA for the CDR3: TGTGCCAGCAGCGTAAGCTCTAGCGGGGCCTACGAGCAGTACTTC. This sequence joins TRBV9 and TRBJ2-7; 9 positions agree with TRBD2. CDR3 size: 15 residues. Trimming at V came to 1 base and at J to 2 bases, leaving 4 bases not matched to a gene. Germline V lookup: CDR1 SGDLS, CDR2 YYNGEE.

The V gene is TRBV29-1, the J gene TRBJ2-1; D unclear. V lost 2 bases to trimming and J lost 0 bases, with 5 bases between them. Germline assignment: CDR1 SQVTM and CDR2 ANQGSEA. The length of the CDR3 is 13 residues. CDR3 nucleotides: TGCAGCGTTGAACGGTACTCCTACAATGAGCAGTTCTTC. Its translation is CSVERYSYNEQFF.

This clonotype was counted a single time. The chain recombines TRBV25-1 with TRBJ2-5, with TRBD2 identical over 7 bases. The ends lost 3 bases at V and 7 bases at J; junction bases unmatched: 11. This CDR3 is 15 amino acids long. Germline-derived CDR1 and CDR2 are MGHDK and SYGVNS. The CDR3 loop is CASSERTGREGTQYF. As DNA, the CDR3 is TGTGCCAGCAGTGAGAGGACGGGCAGGGAGGGGACCCAGTACTTC. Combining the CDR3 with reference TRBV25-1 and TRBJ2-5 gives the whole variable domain EADIYQTPRYLVIGTGKKITLECSQTMGHDKMYWYQQDPGMELHLIHYSYGVNSTEKGDLSSESTVSRIRTEHFPLTLESARPSHTSQYLCASSERTGREGTQYFGPGTRLLVL.

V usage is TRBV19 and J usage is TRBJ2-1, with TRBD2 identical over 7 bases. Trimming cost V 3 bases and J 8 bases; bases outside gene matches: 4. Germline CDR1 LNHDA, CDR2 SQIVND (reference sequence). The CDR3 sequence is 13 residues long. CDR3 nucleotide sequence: TGTGCCAGTAGTATGGCGGGGGTGGATGAGCAGTTCTTC. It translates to CASSMAGVDEQFF.

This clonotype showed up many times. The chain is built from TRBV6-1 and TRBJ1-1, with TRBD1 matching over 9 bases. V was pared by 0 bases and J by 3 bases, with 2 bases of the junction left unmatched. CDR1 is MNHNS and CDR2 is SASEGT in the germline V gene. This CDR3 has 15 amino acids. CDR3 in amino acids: CASSEAGTGYTEAFF. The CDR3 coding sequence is TGTGCCAGCAGTGAAGCAGGGACAGGGTACACTGAAGCTTTCTTT.

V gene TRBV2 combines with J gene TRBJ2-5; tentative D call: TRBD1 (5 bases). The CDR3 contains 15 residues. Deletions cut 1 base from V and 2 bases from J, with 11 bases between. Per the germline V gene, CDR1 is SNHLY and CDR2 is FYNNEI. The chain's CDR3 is CASSEVGAKQETQYF. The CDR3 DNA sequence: TGTGCCAGCAGTGAAGTTGGGGCAAAACAAGAGACCCAGTACTTC.

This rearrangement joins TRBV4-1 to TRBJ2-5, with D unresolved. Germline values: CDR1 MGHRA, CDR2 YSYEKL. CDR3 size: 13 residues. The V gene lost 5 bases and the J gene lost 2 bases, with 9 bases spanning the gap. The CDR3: CASSARLQETQYF. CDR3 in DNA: TGCGCCAGCAGCGCCCGACTTCAAGAGACCCAGTACTTC.

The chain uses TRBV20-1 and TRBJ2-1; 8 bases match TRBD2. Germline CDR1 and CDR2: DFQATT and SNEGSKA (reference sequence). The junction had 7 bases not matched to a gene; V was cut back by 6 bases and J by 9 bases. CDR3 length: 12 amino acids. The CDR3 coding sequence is TGCAGTGCGGGACTAGAGGCACGTGAGCAGTTCTTC. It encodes CSAGLEAREQFF.

The CDR3 bases are TGTGCCACCAGCAGAGGTCGACTAGCGTTGCACACCGGGGAGCTGTTTTTT. Amino acids: CATSRGRLALHTGELFF. The rearrangement joins TRBV15 to TRBJ2-2, with TRBD2 matching over 8 bases. CDR3 size: 17 residues. Per the germline V gene, CDR1 is LNHNV and CDR2 is YYDKDF (reference sequence). Trimming cost V 1 base and J 3 bases; bases outside gene matches: 7.

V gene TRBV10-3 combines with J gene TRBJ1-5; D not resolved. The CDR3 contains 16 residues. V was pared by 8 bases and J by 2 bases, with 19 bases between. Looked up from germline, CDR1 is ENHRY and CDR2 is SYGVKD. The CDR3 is CAIFTHGVDGNQPQHF. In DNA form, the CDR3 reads TGTGCCATCTTCACCCATGGGGTGGACGGCAATCAGCCCCAGCATTTT.

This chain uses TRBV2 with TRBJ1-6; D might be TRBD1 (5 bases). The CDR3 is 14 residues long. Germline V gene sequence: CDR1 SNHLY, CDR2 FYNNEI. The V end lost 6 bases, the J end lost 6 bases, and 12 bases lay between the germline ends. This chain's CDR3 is CASSLTEANSPLHF. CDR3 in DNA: TGTGCCAGCAGCTTGACAGAGGCTAATTCACCCCTCCACTTT. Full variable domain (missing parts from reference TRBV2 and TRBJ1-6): EPEVTQTPSHQVTQMGQEVILRCVPISNHLYFYWYRQILGQKVEFLVSFYNNEISEKSEIFDDQFSVERPDGSNFTLKIRSTKLEDSAMYFCASSLTEANSPLHFGNGTRLTVT.

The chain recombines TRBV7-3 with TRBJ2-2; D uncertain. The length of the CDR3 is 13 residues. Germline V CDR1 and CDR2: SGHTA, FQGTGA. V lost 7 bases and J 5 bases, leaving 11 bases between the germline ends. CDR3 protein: CASTSSRTGELFF. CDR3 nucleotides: TGTGCCAGCACCTCTTCGAGGACCGGGGAGCTGTTTTTT.

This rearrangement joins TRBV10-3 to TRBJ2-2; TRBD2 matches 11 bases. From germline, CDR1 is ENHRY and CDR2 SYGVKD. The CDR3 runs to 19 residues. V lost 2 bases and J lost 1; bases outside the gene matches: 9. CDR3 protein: CAISETRSGLAGNTGELFF. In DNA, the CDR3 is TGTGCCATCAGTGAGACCAGGTCCGGACTAGCGGGGAACACCGGGGAGCTGTTTTTT.

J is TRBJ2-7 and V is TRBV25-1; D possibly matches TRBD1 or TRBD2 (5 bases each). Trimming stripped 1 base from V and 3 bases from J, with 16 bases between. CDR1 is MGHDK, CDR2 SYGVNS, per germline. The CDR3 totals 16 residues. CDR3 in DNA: TGTGCCAGCAGTGAATCGGGGCTAGCCCATAACTACGAGCAGTACTTC. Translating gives CASSESGLAHNYEQYF.

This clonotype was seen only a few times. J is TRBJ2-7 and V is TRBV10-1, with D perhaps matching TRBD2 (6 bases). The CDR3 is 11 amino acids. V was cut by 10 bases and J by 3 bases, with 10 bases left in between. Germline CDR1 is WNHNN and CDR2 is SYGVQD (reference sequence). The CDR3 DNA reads TGCGCCACCTCGGAGGGCTACGAGCAGTACTTC. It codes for CATSEGYEQYF.

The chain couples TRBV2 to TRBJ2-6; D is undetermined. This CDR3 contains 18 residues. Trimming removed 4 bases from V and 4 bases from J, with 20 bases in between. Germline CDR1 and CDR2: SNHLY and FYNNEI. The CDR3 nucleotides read TGTGCCAGCAGTGGGGCAGGTGCCGATCGGAGCGGGGCCAACGTCCTGACTTTC. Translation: CASSGAGADRSGANVLTF.

CDR3 sequence reads: CATSDFTGTHEQFF. DNA of the CDR3: TGTGCCACCAGTGATTTTACGGGAACACATGAGCAGTTCTTC. V gene TRBV24-1 combines with J gene TRBJ2-1, with a tentative D call TRBD2 (5 bases). Per germline, CDR1 KGHDR and CDR2 SFDVKD. Deletions cut 1 base from V and 8 bases from J, with 11 bases between. The CDR3 consists of 14 residues.

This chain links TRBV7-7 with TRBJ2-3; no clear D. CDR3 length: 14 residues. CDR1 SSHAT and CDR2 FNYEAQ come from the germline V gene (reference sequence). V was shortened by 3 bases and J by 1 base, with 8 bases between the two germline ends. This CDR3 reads CASSLGSRTDTQYF. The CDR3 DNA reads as TGTGCCAGCAGCTTGGGATCGCGCACAGATACGCAGTATTTT.